This T cell receptor (beta chain) was recovered during a study of beta chain features in type 1 diabetes. The entirety of the isolated RNA underwent reverse transcription, so expressed TCRB transcripts were sequenced. Libraries were prepared by immunoSEQ multiplex PCR; TCRdb keeps only in-frame clonotypes and omits some of them. This sample yields 150,000 or so clones, of which around 10% are seen a single time; around 2.1% belongs to the top ten. Regarding the study as a whole: Researchers reported that naive, central memory and Treg TCRB repertoires appeared more similar in patients than in healthy donors. A potential influence of HLA type upon TCRB rearrangement remained unresolved herein.

V shed 1 base and J shed 2 bases, with 11 bases lying between them. In germline, CDR1 is MGHDK, CDR2 SYGVNS. The CDR3 is made up of 15 amino acids. Purity (above 98%) was reached by all sorted populations. For this clone: Its target is not known.

The rearrangement joins TRBV25-1 to TRBJ2-5; D gene unclear. This receptor was taken from a man aged 18-30 years in good health. Sequencing input: central memory CD4+ T cells from blood. CDR3 amino acids: CASSEWRSLQETQYF. The CDR3 region has the DNA TGTGCCAGCAGTGAATGGCGGTCCTTACAAGAGACCCAGTACTTC.